The rows below give T cell receptor beta chains drawn from one sample of a study of blood T cell repertoires in COVID-19. The data were produced by immunoSEQ multiplex PCR, yet TCRdb's version contains in-frame clones alone and is incomplete. The sample records under 120,000 clones, around 83% being singletons. The sequenced sample consisted of peripheral blood. Source of these receptors: a human donor in a cohort sampled during active COVID-19. Each CDR3 is given with its conserved first and last residue. The order of the fields is J gene, D gene, V gene, clone size, CDR3 DNA, CDR3 protein. The D gene is left open where the match is weak. Only some rows state a clone size, as once, few, many or a class for expanded clones.

j_call: TRBJ1-3
d_call: -
v_call: TRBV6-5
clone_size: -
cdr3_nt: TGTGCCAGCAGTCGCCAGGCCTCTGGAAACACCATATATTTT
cdr3_aa: CASSRQASGNTIYF

j_call: TRBJ2-2
d_call: TRBD2
v_call: TRBV7-9
clone_size: -
cdr3_nt: TGTGCCAGCAGCTTAAAGCGGGAGCCGGGCACCGGGGAGCTGTTTTTT
cdr3_aa: CASSLKREPGTGELFF

j_call: TRBJ1-2
d_call: TRBD1
v_call: TRBV28
clone_size: once
cdr3_nt: TGTGCCAGCAGTTGGACAGGTGGGCCCTATGGCTACACCTTC
cdr3_aa: CASSWTGGPYGYTF

j_call: TRBJ1-5
d_call: -
v_call: TRBV30
clone_size: few
cdr3_nt: TGTGCCTGGGGACGACAGGCCGGTCAGCCCCAGCATTTT
cdr3_aa: CAWGRQAGQPQHF

j_call: TRBJ2-7
d_call: TRBD1
v_call: TRBV16
clone_size: -
cdr3_nt: TGTGCCAGCAGCCAACATCCCGGGACAGGGGCGTACGAGCAGTACTTC
cdr3_aa: CASSQHPGTGAYEQYF

j_call: TRBJ2-1
d_call: TRBD2
v_call: TRBV28
clone_size: -
cdr3_nt: TGTGCCAGCCGGAGACTAGCGGGAGTAGAGCAGTTCTTC
cdr3_aa: CASRRLAGVEQFF

j_call: TRBJ2-1
d_call: TRBD2
v_call: TRBV7-6
clone_size: -
cdr3_nt: TGTGCCAGCAGCTTAGGAGGACTAGACAATGAGCAGTTCTTC
cdr3_aa: CASSLGGLDNEQFF

j_call: TRBJ1-6
d_call: TRBD1
v_call: TRBV6-1
clone_size: -
cdr3_nt: TGTGCCAGCAATGAAGGGACAGGGCGTAGTTCACCCCTCCACTTT
cdr3_aa: CASNEGTGRSSPLHF

j_call: TRBJ1-1
d_call: -
v_call: TRBV10-3
clone_size: -
cdr3_nt: TGTGCCACCGGGGGACTAGCGAACACTGAAGCTTTCTTT
cdr3_aa: CATGGLANTEAFF

j_call: TRBJ1-1
d_call: -
v_call: TRBV28
clone_size: -
cdr3_nt: TGTGCCAGCAGTTTCGGAGGTATGGAAGAAGCTTTCTTT
cdr3_aa: CASSFGGMEEAFF

j_call: TRBJ1-1
d_call: TRBD1
v_call: TRBV9
clone_size: -
cdr3_nt: TGTGCCAGCAGCCTTCAGGGGGCTAACACTGAAGCTTTCTTT
cdr3_aa: CASSLQGANTEAFF

j_call: TRBJ2-5
d_call: TRBD2
v_call: TRBV12-3/TRBV12-4
clone_size: -
cdr3_nt: TGTGCCAGCAGGACGGGGGGGGTGGAGACCCAGTACTTC
cdr3_aa: CASRTGGVETQYF

j_call: TRBJ1-5
d_call: TRBD1
v_call: TRBV7-9
clone_size: -
cdr3_nt: TGTGCCAGCAGCTCCGGGACAGGGTTCGTCAAGCCCCAGCATTTT
cdr3_aa: CASSSGTGFVKPQHF

j_call: TRBJ1-1
d_call: -
v_call: TRBV5-1
clone_size: -
cdr3_nt: TGCGCCAGCAGAACTGCGCCAAACACTGAAGCTTTCTTT
cdr3_aa: CASRTAPNTEAFF

j_call: TRBJ1-4
d_call: -
v_call: TRBV30
clone_size: -
cdr3_nt: TGTGCCTGGAGCGTAGGGGCAACTAATGAAAAACTGTTTTTT
cdr3_aa: CAWSVGATNEKLFF

j_call: TRBJ2-5
d_call: TRBD2
v_call: TRBV5-1
clone_size: once
cdr3_nt: TGCGCCAGCAGCTTGGGCGGGACTAGCGAAGAGACCCAGTACTTC
cdr3_aa: CASSLGGTSEETQYF

j_call: TRBJ2-1
d_call: TRBD1
v_call: TRBV28
clone_size: -
cdr3_nt: TGTGCCAGCAGACCTGGGGACAGGGGATACAATGAGCAGTTCTTC
cdr3_aa: CASRPGDRGYNEQFF

j_call: TRBJ2-1
d_call: -
v_call: TRBV11-2
clone_size: -
cdr3_nt: TGTGCCAGCAGCTTAGGGTTGTCGGGCAATGAGCAGTTCTTC
cdr3_aa: CASSLGLSGNEQFF

j_call: TRBJ1-2
d_call: TRBD1
v_call: TRBV28
clone_size: -
cdr3_nt: TGTGCCAGCAGATCCTGGGACAGGGGCTATGGCTACACCTTC
cdr3_aa: CASRSWDRGYGYTF

j_call: TRBJ1-1
d_call: TRBD1
v_call: TRBV6-5
clone_size: -
cdr3_nt: TGTGCCAGCAATCTTCGACAGGGGGCAGGCACTGAAGCTTTCTTT
cdr3_aa: CASNLRQGAGTEAFF

j_call: TRBJ2-5
d_call: -
v_call: TRBV10-3
clone_size: -
cdr3_nt: TGTGCCATCAGTGAAGGGGGCCAAGAGACCCAGTACTTC
cdr3_aa: CAISEGGQETQYF

j_call: TRBJ1-2
d_call: -
v_call: TRBV24-1
clone_size: -
cdr3_nt: TGTGCCACCAGTGATCCCATCAGGGGCGGCTACACCTTC
cdr3_aa: CATSDPIRGGYTF

j_call: TRBJ2-2
d_call: TRBD2
v_call: TRBV5-1
clone_size: -
cdr3_nt: TGCGCCAGCAGAGCCGGGACTACTCAAACCGGGGAGCTGTTTTTT
cdr3_aa: CASRAGTTQTGELFF

j_call: TRBJ2-5
d_call: -
v_call: TRBV7-2
clone_size: -
cdr3_nt: TGTGCCAGCAGCGGAGGCGGGGGCAGGGCAGCGGGAGAGACCCAGTACTTC
cdr3_aa: CASSGGGGRAAGETQYF

j_call: TRBJ1-3
d_call: -
v_call: TRBV30
clone_size: -
cdr3_nt: TGTGCCTGGAGTCAGACAGGCTCTGGAAACACCATATATTTT
cdr3_aa: CAWSQTGSGNTIYF

j_call: TRBJ1-6
d_call: -
v_call: TRBV19
clone_size: once
cdr3_nt: TGTGCCAGTAAAAACGACAGGCTGGTAGATTCACCCCTCCACTTT
cdr3_aa: CASKNDRLVDSPLHF

j_call: TRBJ2-5
d_call: TRBD2
v_call: TRBV6-2/TRBV6-3
clone_size: -
cdr3_nt: TGTGCCAGCAGTTACGTAAGCGGGGGGGGAGAGACCCAGTACTTC
cdr3_aa: CASSYVSGGGETQYF

j_call: TRBJ1-2
d_call: TRBD1
v_call: TRBV5-6
clone_size: -
cdr3_nt: TGTGCCAGCAGCTTGAAGTTTACAGGGGGAGGCTACACCTTC
cdr3_aa: CASSLKFTGGGYTF

j_call: TRBJ2-2
d_call: -
v_call: TRBV19
clone_size: -
cdr3_nt: TGTGCCAGTGGAGGGGAGTACACCGGGGAGCTGTTTTTT
cdr3_aa: CASGGEYTGELFF

j_call: TRBJ2-3
d_call: -
v_call: TRBV2
clone_size: -
cdr3_nt: TGTGCCAGCAGTGGGGCTAGCGTCGGCACAGATACGCAGTATTTT
cdr3_aa: CASSGASVGTDTQYF

j_call: TRBJ2-7
d_call: -
v_call: TRBV19
clone_size: -
cdr3_nt: TGTGCCAGTAGGCCCGCCGGGGGGCCCTACGAGCAGTACTTC
cdr3_aa: CASRPAGGPYEQYF

j_call: TRBJ1-6
d_call: TRBD1
v_call: TRBV6-4
clone_size: -
cdr3_nt: TGTGCCAGCAGTGACCGCCCCGGGACAGGCTCACCCCTCCACTTT
cdr3_aa: CASSDRPGTGSPLHF

j_call: TRBJ2-5
d_call: -
v_call: TRBV6-5
clone_size: -
cdr3_nt: TGTGCCAGCAGCGGGACTCGCCAAGAGACCCAGTACTTC
cdr3_aa: CASSGTRQETQYF

j_call: TRBJ2-3
d_call: -
v_call: TRBV9
clone_size: -
cdr3_nt: TGTGCCAGCAGCGTACAGGGGTTTCTTGGCACAGATACGCAGTATTTT
cdr3_aa: CASSVQGFLGTDTQYF

j_call: TRBJ1-5
d_call: -
v_call: TRBV2
clone_size: -
cdr3_nt: TGTGCCAGCAGCTCCTGGAGGGGAGGGGATCAGCCCCAGCATTTT
cdr3_aa: CASSSWRGGDQPQHF

j_call: TRBJ1-1
d_call: -
v_call: TRBV10-2
clone_size: -
cdr3_nt: TGCGCCAGCAGAGCCGGAGGCACCAACACTGAAGCTTTCTTT
cdr3_aa: CASRAGGTNTEAFF

j_call: TRBJ2-3
d_call: TRBD2
v_call: TRBV9
clone_size: few
cdr3_nt: TGTGCCAGCAGCGCCGGGACTAGCGTATTAGATACGCAGTATTTT
cdr3_aa: CASSAGTSVLDTQYF

j_call: TRBJ1-2
d_call: -
v_call: TRBV4-3
clone_size: -
cdr3_nt: TGCGCCAGCAGCCAAGATCCGAACAGGGCGATAGATGGCTACACCTTC
cdr3_aa: CASSQDPNRAIDGYTF

j_call: TRBJ2-1
d_call: -
v_call: TRBV7-2
clone_size: -
cdr3_nt: TGTGCCAGCAGCTCCCCCTCGTACAATGAGCAGTTCTTC
cdr3_aa: CASSSPSYNEQFF

j_call: TRBJ2-1
d_call: TRBD2
v_call: TRBV4-2
clone_size: -
cdr3_nt: TGTGCCAGCAGCCAAGATCCAACTAGCGGGGGGGCCTACAATGAGCAGTTCTTC
cdr3_aa: CASSQDPTSGGAYNEQFF

j_call: TRBJ2-3
d_call: -
v_call: TRBV2
clone_size: -
cdr3_nt: TGTGCCAGCAGTAACCCCGGGGGTACAGATACGCAGTATTTT
cdr3_aa: CASSNPGGTDTQYF

j_call: TRBJ2-3
d_call: -
v_call: TRBV7-2
clone_size: -
cdr3_nt: TGTGCCAGCAGCTCTATAACAGATACGCAGTATTTT
cdr3_aa: CASSSITDTQYF

j_call: TRBJ2-5
d_call: TRBD1
v_call: TRBV18
clone_size: -
cdr3_nt: TGTGCCAGCTCAAGCAGACAGGGGGCAGGGGAGACCCAGTACTTC
cdr3_aa: CASSSRQGAGETQYF

j_call: TRBJ1-3
d_call: -
v_call: TRBV6-1
clone_size: -
cdr3_nt: TGTGCCAGCAGTGAGCTGGGGGGAGGGACGGGAAACACCATATATTTT
cdr3_aa: CASSELGGGTGNTIYF

j_call: TRBJ2-1
d_call: -
v_call: TRBV7-3
clone_size: -
cdr3_nt: TGTGCCAGCAGCTCCGGGACGGGAGCCTACAATGAGCAGTTCTTC
cdr3_aa: CASSSGTGAYNEQFF

j_call: TRBJ2-7
d_call: -
v_call: TRBV18
clone_size: -
cdr3_nt: TGTGCCAGCTCACCGGTTGGGGGGGGGCCCTACGAGCAGTACTTC
cdr3_aa: CASSPVGGGPYEQYF

j_call: TRBJ2-5
d_call: TRBD1
v_call: TRBV7-8
clone_size: -
cdr3_nt: TGTGCCAGCAGACATGGACAGGGCCGAAAAGAGGGGCAAGAGACCCAGTACTTC
cdr3_aa: CASRHGQGRKEGQETQYF

j_call: TRBJ1-1
d_call: TRBD1
v_call: TRBV11-3
clone_size: -
cdr3_nt: TGTGCCAGCAGCTTAGAAGGATTTGGGGGACAGGGCTTGAGGGACACTGAAGCTTTCTTT
cdr3_aa: CASSLEGFGGQGLRDTEAFF

j_call: TRBJ2-7
d_call: -
v_call: TRBV7-6
clone_size: -
cdr3_nt: TGTGCCAGCAGCTCCTTAGATAGCTCCTACGAGCAGTACTTC
cdr3_aa: CASSSLDSSYEQYF

j_call: TRBJ2-3
d_call: -
v_call: TRBV19
clone_size: -
cdr3_nt: TGTGCCAGTAGTATAGATCCCCCTTTGGGGGAGGGACAAGATACGCAGTATTTT
cdr3_aa: CASSIDPPLGEGQDTQYF